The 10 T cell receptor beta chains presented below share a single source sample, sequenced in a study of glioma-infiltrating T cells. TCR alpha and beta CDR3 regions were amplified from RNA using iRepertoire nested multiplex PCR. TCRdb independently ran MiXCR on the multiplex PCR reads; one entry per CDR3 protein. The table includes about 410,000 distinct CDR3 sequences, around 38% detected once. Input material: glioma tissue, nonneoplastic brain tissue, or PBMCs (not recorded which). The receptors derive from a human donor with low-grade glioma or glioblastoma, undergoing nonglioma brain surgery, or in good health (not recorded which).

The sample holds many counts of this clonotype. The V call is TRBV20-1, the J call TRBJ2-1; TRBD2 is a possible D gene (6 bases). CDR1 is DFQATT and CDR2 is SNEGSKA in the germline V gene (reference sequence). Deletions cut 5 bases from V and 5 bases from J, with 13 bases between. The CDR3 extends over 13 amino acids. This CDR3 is CSASYGTHNEQFF. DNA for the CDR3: TGCAGTGCTTCCTATGGGACTCACAATGAGCAGTTCTTC.

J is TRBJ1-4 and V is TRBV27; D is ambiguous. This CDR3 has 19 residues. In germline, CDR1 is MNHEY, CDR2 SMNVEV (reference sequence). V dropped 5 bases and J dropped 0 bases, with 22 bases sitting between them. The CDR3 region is CASSPRTDSNGTTNEKLFF. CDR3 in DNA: TGTGCCAGCAGTCCCCGCACGGATAGCAATGGAACAACTAATGAAAAACTGTTTTTT.

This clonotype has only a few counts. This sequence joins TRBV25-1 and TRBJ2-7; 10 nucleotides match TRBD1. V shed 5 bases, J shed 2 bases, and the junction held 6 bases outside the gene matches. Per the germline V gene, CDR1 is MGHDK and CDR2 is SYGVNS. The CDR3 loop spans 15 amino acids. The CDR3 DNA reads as TGTGCCAGCAGTCCCCTGGGACAGGGGCCCTACGAGCAGTACTTC. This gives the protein CASSPLGQGPYEQYF.

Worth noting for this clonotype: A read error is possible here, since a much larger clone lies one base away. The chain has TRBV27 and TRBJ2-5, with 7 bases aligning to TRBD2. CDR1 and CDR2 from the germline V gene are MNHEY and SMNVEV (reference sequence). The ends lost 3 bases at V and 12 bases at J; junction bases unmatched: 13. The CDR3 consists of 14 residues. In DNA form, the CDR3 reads TGTGCCAGCAGTTTGGGGGGGGGAAGAGTCGGCAAGTACTTC. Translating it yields CASSLGGGRVGKYF.

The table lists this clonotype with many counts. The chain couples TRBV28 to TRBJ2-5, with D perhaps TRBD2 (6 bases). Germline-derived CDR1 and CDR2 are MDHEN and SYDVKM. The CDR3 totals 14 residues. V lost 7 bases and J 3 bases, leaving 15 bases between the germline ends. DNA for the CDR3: TGTGCCAGCAATAACTGGCCGGGAGAAGAGACCCAGTACTTC. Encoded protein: CASNNWPGEETQYF.

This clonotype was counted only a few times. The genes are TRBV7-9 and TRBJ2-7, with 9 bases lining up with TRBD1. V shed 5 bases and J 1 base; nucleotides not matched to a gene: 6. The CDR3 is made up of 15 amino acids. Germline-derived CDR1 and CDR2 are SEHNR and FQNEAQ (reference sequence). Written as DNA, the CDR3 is TGTGCCAGCAGCAACCGGGACAGGGAGTCCTACGAGCAGTACTTC. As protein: CASSNRDRESYEQYF. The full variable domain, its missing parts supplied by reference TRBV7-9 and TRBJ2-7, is DTGVSQNPRHKITKRGQNVTFRCDPISEHNRLYWYRQTLGQGPEFLTYFQNEAQLEKSRLLSDRFSAERPKGSFSTLEIQRTEQGDSAMYLCASSNRDRESYEQYFGPGTRLTVT.

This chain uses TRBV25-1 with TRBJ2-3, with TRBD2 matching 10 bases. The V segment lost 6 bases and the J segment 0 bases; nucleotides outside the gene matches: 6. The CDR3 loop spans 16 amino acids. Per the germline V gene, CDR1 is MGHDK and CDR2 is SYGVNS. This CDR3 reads CASSFTGLASTDTQYF. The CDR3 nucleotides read TGTGCCAGCAGCTTTACGGGACTAGCGAGCACAGATACGCAGTATTTT.

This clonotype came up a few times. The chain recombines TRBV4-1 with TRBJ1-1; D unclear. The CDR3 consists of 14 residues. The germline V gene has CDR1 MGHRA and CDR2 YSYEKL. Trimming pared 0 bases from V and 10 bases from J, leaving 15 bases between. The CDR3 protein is CASSQDFMGRRAFF. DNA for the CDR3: TGCGCCAGCAGCCAAGATTTTATGGGCAGACGAGCTTTCTTT.

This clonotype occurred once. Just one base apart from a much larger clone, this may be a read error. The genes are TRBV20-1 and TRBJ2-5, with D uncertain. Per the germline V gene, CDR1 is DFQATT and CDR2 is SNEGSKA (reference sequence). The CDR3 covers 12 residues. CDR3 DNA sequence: TGCAGTGCTAGAGCCCCCGCGGAGACCCAGTGCTTC. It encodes CSARAPAETQCF.

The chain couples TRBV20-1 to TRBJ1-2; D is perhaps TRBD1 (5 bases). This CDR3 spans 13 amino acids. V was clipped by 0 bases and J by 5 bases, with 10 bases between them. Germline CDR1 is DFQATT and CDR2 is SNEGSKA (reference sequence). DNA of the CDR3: TGCAGTGCTAGAGATTTGGGGGAGTATGGCTACACCTTC. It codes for CSARDLGEYGYTF.